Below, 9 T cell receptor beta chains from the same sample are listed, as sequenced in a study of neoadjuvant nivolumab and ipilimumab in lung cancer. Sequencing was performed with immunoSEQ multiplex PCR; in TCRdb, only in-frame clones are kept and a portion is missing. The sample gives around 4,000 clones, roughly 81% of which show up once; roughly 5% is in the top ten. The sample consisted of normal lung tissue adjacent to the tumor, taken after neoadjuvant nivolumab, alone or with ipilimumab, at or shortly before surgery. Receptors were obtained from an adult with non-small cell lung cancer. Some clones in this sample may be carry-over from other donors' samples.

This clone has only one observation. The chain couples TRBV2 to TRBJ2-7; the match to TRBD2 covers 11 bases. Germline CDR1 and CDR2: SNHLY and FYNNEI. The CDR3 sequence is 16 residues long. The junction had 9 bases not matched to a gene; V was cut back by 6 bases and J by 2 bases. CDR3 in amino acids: CASSDYPGLAAYEQYF. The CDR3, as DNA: TGTGCCAGCAGCGATTACCCGGGACTAGCGGCCTACGAGCAGTACTTC.

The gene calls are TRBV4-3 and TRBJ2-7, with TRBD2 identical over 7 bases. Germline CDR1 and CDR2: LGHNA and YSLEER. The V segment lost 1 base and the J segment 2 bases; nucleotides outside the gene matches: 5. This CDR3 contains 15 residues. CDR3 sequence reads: CASSQGLAETYEQYF. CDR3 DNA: TGCGCCAGCAGCCAAGGGCTAGCGGAGACCTACGAGCAGTACTTC.

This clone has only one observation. CDR3 bases: TGTGCCAGCAGCGGCGGGGGGCCCATTGATAATTCACCCCTCCACTTT. This gives the protein CASSGGGPIDNSPLHF. The J gene is TRBJ1-6, the V gene TRBV9, with D maybe TRBD1 (6 bases). V was shortened by 3 bases and J by 5 bases, with 15 bases between the two germline ends. This CDR3 is built from 16 residues. Germline V gene sequence: CDR1 SGDLS, CDR2 YYNGEE. Based on the CDR3 plus reference TRBV9 and TRBJ1-6, the full variable domain is DSGVTQTPKHLITATGQRVTLRCSPRSGDLSVYWYQQSLDQGLQFLIQYYNGEERAKGNILERFSAQQFPDLHSELNLSSLELGDSALYFCASSGGGPIDNSPLHFGNGTRLTVT.

Here the CDR3 reads CASSLKDSPNEKLFF. CDR3 sequence (DNA): TGTGCCAGCAGCTTAAAGGACAGCCCTAATGAAAAACTGTTTTTT. The chain carries TRBV7-9 and TRBJ1-4; possibly TRBD1 for D (6 bases). The germline CDR1 and CDR2 sequences are SEHNR and FQNEAQ (reference sequence). CDR3 length: 15 amino acids. V was pared by 2 bases and J by 3 bases, with 10 bases between.

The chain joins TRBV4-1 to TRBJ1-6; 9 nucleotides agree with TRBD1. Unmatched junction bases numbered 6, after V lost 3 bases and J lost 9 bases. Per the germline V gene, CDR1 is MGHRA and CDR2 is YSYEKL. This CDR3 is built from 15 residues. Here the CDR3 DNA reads TGCGCCAGCAGCCAGGGGGACAGGGAGGGTTCACCCCTCCACTTT. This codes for CASSQGDREGSPLHF.

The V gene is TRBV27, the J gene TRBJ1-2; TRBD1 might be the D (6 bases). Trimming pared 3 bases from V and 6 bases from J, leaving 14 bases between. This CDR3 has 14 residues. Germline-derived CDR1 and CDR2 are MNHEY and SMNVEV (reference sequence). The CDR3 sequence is CASSLRGGNDGYTF. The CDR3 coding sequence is TGTGCCAGCAGTTTGAGAGGGGGAAATGATGGCTACACCTTC.

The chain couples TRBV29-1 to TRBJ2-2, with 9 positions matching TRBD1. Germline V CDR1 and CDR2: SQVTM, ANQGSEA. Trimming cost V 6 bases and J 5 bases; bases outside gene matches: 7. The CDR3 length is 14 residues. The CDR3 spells CSVGGQGGTGELFF. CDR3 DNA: TGCAGCGTGGGGGGACAGGGAGGAACCGGGGAGCTGTTTTTT.

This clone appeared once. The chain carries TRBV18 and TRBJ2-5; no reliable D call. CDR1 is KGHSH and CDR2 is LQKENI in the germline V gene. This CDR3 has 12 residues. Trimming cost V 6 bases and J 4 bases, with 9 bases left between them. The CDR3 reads CASSHNGETQYF. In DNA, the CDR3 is TGTGCCAGCTCCCACAATGGAGAGACCCAGTACTTC.

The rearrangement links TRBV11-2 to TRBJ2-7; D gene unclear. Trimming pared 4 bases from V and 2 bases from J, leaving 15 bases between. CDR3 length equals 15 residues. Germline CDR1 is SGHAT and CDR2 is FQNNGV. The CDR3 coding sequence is TGTGCCAGCAGCTATAGTGGGGTTCCCACCTACGAGCAGTACTTC. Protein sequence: CASSYSGVPTYEQYF. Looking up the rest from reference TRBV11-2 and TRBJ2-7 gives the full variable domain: EAGVAQSPRYKIIEKRQSVAFWCNPISGHATLYWYQQILGQGPKLLIQFQNNGVVDDSQLPKDRFSAERLKGVDSTLKIQPAKLEDSAVYLCASSYSGVPTYEQYFGPGTRLTVT.